This TCR beta chain emerged from a study of T cell responses to AZD1222 COVID-19 vaccine. Study-level results: Females outnumbered males among donors, who were mostly white British; clonal diversity was possibly underestimated. Sampling that yielded the repertoires occurred only after the peak T cell response.

Recipients boosted at about 4 weeks or about 12 weeks are pooled. Germline V lookup: CDR1 MNHEY, CDR2 SMNVEV (reference sequence). There are 14 residues in the CDR3. V was trimmed by 1 base and J by 0 bases, leaving 5 bases between them. TCRdb's table, derived via immunoSEQ multiplex PCR, lists solely in-frame clones and lacks some. The sample contains 150,000 to 200,000 clones, just over 90% of which appear only once. As for this clone: Its matching antigen is unknown.

The specimen comprised peripheral blood, sampled 28 days after the second AZD1222 dose. The receptor comes from an adult who received the AZD1222 COVID-19 vaccine. The rearrangement uses TRBV27 and TRBJ2-3; D uncertain. This CDR3 reads CASSLFGSTDTQYF. The CDR3 region has the DNA TGTGCCAGCAGTTTATTTGGTAGCACAGATACGCAGTATTTT.